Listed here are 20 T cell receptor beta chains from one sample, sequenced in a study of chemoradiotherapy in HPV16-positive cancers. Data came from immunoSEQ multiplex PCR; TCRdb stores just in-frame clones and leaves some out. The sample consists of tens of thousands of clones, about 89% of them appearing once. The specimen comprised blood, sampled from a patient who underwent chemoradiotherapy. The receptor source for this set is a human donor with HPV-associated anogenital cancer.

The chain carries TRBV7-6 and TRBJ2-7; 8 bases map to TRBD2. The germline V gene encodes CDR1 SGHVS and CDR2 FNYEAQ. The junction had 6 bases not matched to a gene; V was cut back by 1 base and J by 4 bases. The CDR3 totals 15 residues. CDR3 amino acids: CASSLDRTSSYEQYF. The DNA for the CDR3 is TGTGCCAGCAGCTTAGACCGGACTAGCAGTTACGAGCAGTACTTC.

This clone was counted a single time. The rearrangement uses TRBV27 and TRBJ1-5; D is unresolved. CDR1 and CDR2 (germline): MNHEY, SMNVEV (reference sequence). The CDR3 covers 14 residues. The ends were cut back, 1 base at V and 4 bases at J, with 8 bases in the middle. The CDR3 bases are TGTGCCAGCAGTTTATTGGGGAAAAATCAGCCCCAGCATTTT. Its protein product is CASSLLGKNQPQHF.

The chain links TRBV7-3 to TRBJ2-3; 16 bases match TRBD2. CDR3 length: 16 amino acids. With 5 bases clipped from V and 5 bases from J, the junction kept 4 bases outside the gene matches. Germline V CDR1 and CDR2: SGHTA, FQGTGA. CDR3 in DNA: TGTGCCAGCAGCACGGGACTAGCGGGAGGGCTAGATACGCAGTATTTT. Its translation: CASSTGLAGGLDTQYF.

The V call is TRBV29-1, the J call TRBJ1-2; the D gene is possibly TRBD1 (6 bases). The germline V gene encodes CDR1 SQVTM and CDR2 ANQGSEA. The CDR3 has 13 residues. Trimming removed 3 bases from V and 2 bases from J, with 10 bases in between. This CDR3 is CSVDRGGNYGYTF. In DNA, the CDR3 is TGCAGCGTTGATCGGGGGGGCAACTATGGCTACACCTTC.

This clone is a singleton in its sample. The CDR3 sequence is CASSYSYGQFNEKLFF. CDR3 sequence (DNA): TGTGCCAGCAGTTACTCGTACGGCCAGTTTAATGAAAAACTGTTTTTT. The chain joins TRBV6-5 to TRBJ1-4, with D unresolved. V lost 0 bases and J lost 4, with 12 bases in between. CDR3 length equals 16 residues. The germline CDR1 and CDR2 sequences are MNHEY and SVGAGI.

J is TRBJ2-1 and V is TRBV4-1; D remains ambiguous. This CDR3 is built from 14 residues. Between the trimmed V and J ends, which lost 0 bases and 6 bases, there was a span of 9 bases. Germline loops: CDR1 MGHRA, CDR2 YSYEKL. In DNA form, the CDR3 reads TGCGCCAGCAGCCAAGATTCGCAGCCCAATGAGCAGTTCTTC. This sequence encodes CASSQDSQPNEQFF.

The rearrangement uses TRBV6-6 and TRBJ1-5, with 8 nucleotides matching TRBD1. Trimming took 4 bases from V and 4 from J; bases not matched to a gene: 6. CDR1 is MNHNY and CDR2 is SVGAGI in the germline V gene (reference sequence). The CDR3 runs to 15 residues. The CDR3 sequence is CASSSPGQGNQPQHF. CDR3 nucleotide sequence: TGTGCCAGCAGTTCCCCCGGACAGGGAAATCAGCCCCAGCATTTT.

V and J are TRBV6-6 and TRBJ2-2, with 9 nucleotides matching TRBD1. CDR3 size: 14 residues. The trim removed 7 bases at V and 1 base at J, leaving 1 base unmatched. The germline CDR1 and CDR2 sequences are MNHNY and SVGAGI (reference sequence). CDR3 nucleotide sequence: TGTGCCAGCAAGGACAGGGGGAACACCGGGGAGCTGTTTTTT. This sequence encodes CASKDRGNTGELFF.

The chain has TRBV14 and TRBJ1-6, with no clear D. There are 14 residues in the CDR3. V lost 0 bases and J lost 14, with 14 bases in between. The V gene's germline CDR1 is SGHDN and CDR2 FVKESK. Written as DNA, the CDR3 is TGTGCCAGCAGCCAAGATATCCGGGTCGGAACCCTCCACTTT. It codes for CASSQDIRVGTLHF.

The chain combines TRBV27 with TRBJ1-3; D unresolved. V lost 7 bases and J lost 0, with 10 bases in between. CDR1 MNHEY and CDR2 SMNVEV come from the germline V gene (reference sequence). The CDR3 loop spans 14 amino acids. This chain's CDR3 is CASMRTSSGNTIYF. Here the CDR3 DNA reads TGTGCCAGCATGCGGACGAGCTCTGGAAACACCATATATTTT.

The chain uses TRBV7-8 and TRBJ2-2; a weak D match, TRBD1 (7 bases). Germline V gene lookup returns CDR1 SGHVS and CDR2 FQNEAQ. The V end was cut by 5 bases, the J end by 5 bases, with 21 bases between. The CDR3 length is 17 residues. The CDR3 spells CASSTGVGRGETGELFF. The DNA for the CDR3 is TGTGCCAGCAGCACCGGGGTTGGCAGGGGGGAAACCGGGGAGCTGTTTTTT.

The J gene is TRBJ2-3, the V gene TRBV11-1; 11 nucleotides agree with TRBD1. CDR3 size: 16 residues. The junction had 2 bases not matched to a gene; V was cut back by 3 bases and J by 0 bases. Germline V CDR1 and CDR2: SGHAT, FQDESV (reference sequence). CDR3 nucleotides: TGTGCCAGCAGCTTGGGGACAGGGGGAAGCACAGATACGCAGTATTTT. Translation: CASSLGTGGSTDTQYF. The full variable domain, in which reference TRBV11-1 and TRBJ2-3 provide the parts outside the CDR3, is EAEVAQSPRYKITEKSQAVAFWCDPISGHATLYWYRQILGQGPELLVQFQDESVVDDSQLPKDRFSAERLKGVDSTLKIQPAELGDSAMYLCASSLGTGGSTDTQYFGPGTRLTVL.

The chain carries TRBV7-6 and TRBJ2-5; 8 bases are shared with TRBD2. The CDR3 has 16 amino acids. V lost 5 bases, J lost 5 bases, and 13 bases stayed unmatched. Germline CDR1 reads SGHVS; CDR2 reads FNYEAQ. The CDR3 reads CASSASPGGLGETQYF. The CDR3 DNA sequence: TGTGCCAGCAGCGCATCACCGGGGGGGCTTGGTGAGACCCAGTACTTC.

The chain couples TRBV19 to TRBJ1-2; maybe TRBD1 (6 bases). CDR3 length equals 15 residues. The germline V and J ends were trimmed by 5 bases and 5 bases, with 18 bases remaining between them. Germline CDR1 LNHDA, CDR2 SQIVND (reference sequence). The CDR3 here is CASSPPSTGYYGYTF. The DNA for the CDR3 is TGTGCCAGTAGTCCCCCTTCGACAGGTTATTATGGCTACACCTTC.

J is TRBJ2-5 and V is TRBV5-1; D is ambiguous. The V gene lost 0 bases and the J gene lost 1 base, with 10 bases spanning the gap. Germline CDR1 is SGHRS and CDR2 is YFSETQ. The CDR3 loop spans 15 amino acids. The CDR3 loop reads CASSLETTPQETQYF. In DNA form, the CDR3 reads TGCGCCAGCAGCTTGGAGACAACCCCCCAAGAGACCCAGTACTTC.

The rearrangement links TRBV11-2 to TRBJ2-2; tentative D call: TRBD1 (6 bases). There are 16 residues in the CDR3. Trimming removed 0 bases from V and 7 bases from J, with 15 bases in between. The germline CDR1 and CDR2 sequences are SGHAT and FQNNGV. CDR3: CASSLDRGAKGGELFF. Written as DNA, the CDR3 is TGTGCCAGCAGCTTAGACAGGGGCGCGAAGGGCGGGGAGCTGTTTTTT.

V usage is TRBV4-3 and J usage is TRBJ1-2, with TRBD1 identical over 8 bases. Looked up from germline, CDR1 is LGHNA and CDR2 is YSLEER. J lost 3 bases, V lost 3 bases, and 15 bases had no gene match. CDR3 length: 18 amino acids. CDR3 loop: CASSQAIPAGGFHYGYTF. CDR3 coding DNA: TGCGCCAGCAGCCAGGCTATTCCGGCAGGGGGCTTTCACTATGGCTACACCTTC.

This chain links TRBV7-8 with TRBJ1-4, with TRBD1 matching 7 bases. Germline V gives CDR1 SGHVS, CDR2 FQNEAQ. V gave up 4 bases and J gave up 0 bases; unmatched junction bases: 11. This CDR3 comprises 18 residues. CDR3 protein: CASSSGQHIRATNEKLFF. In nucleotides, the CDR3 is TGTGCCAGCAGCTCGGGACAGCACATTAGAGCAACTAATGAAAAACTGTTTTTT.

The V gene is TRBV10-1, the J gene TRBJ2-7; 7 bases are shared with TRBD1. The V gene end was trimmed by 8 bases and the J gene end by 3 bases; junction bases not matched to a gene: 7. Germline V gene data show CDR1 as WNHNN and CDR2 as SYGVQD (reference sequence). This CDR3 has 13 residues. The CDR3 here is CASQRGPNYEQYF. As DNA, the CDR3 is TGCGCCAGCCAAAGGGGGCCCAACTACGAGCAGTACTTC.

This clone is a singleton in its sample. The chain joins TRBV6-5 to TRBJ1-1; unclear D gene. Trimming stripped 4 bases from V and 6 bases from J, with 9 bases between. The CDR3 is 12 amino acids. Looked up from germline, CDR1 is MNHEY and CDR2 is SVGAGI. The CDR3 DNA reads TGTGCCAGCAGTTCTGTGATAGCTGAAGCTTTCTTT. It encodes CASSSVIAEAFF.